Listed below are T cell receptor beta chains from one sample, sequenced in a study of type 1 regulatory T cells. Antigens for these TCRs are unknown. A single record per CDR3 protein comes from TCRdb applying MiXCR to the reads. Among tens of thousands of distinct CDR3 sequences listed, roughly 20% were seen once. The sample was cultured type 1 regulatory T (Tr1) cells, either the whole culture or a sorted fraction (not recorded which). The receptors shown here come from a human donor in good health. The CDR3 runs from the conserved cysteine through the conserved F or W. Fields, in order: CDR3 length, V gene, J gene, D gene, clone size, CDR3 DNA, CDR3 protein. D genes are given only for firm matches. Clone size is stated in some rows and not others, as once, few, many or a class when expanded.

12	TRBV5-4	TRBJ2-3	-	-	TGTGCCAGCAGCTTGCATTCAGATACGCAGTATTTT	CASSLHSDTQYF
15	TRBV12-3/TRBV12-4	TRBJ1-6	-	few	TGTGCCAGCAGTTTAGCGCCAGTCTCCAATTCACCCCTCCACTTT	CASSLAPVSNSPLHF
11	TRBV10-3	TRBJ2-7	-	-	TGTGCCATCGGAGGCGTTTACGAGCAGTACTTC	CAIGGVYEQYF
17	TRBV12-3/TRBV12-4	TRBJ2-3	TRBD2	many	TGTGCCAGCAGTTGGGCTCCTCGGACTAGCGGTACAGATACGCAGTATTTT	CASSWAPRTSGTDTQYF
13	TRBV27	TRBJ1-4	-	few	TGTGCCAGCTCCGGGCAGTCTTCGGAAAAACTGTTTTTT	CASSGQSSEKLFF
12	TRBV6-2/TRBV6-3	TRBJ2-2	TRBD2	few	TGTGCCAGCGGGACTAGTGCCGGGGAGCTGTTTTTT	CASGTSAGELFF
13	TRBV27	TRBJ1-1	-	many	TGTGCCAGCAGTTTATTCGGACAGCCGGGGGATTTCTTT	CASSLFGQPGDFF
13	TRBV3-1	TRBJ2-7	-	-	TGTGCCAGCAGCCAATATATGGCCTACGAGCAGTACTTC	CASSQYMAYEQYF
14	TRBV5-1	TRBJ1-1	-	few	TGCGCCAGCAGCTTGGGTATAGGAGAGACTGAAGCTTTCTTT	CASSLGIGETEAFF
16	TRBV7-9	TRBJ2-1	TRBD2	-	TGTGCCAGCAGCTTAGGGGCCGGACTAGCAAACAATGAGCAGTTCTTC	CASSLGAGLANNEQFF
15	TRBV6-1	TRBJ1-2	TRBD1	few	TGTGCCAGCAGTGAAGATTCGCAGGGGGCATATGGCTACACCTTC	CASSEDSQGAYGYTF
16	TRBV10-3	TRBJ2-1	TRBD2	-	TGTGCCATCAGGAAAGGACTAGCGGGAGAGTATGATGAGCAGTTCTTC	CAIRKGLAGEYDEQFF
10	TRBV29-1	TRBJ2-1	TRBD1	few	TGCAGCGTAAAGGACAGGGGGGCGTTCTTC	CSVKDRGAFF
12	TRBV30	TRBJ2-7	TRBD2	-	TGTGCCTGGAGTGCGGGAGGCTTCGAGCAGTACTTC	CAWSAGGFEQYF
17	TRBV5-1	TRBJ2-1	-	-	TGCGCCAGCAGCTTGGGGGGGAGTCTCCTCTCCTACAATGAGCAGTTCTTC	CASSLGGSLLSYNEQFF
13	TRBV12-3/TRBV12-4	TRBJ1-3	-	many	TGTGCCAGCAGGGGGGGAACGGGAAACACCATATATTTT	CASRGGTGNTIYF
14	TRBV19	TRBJ2-2	-	few	TGTGCCAGTAGACCACCTAGCCCCACCGGGGAGCTGTTTTTT	CASRPPSPTGELFF
12	TRBV6-6	TRBJ1-5	-	-	TGTGCCAGCAGTTACGCTAATCAGCCCCAGCATTTT	CASSYANQPQHF
14	TRBV29-1	TRBJ2-7	TRBD1	few	TGCAGCGTTCGTCTACAGGGGGTACCCTACGAGCAGTACTTC	CSVRLQGVPYEQYF
11	TRBV7-2	TRBJ2-7	-	-	TGTGCCAGCAGCCCGTATAGAGAGCAGTACTTC	CASSPYREQYF
15	TRBV10-3	TRBJ1-4	-	few	TGTGCCACCCGGCTGGGAGGGGCGGGCGAGGAAAAACTGTTTTTT	CATRLGGAGEEKLFF
13	TRBV11-2	TRBJ2-7	-	few	TGTGCCAGCAGCTTTATCGGGTCGTCCGAGCAGTACTTC	CASSFIGSSEQYF
14	TRBV28	TRBJ2-7	-	-	TGTGCCAGCAGTTTATGGACAGATTCCTACGAGCAGTACTTC	CASSLWTDSYEQYF
17	TRBV5-1	TRBJ2-6	-	many	TGCGCCAGCAGCTTGGGGGCAAGTGTTGTAGGGGCCAACGTCCTGACTTTC	CASSLGASVVGANVLTF
13	TRBV29-1	TRBJ2-2	-	few	TGCAGCGTTCTTCCTAGCGATGTCGGGGAGCTGTTTTTT	CSVLPSDVGELFF
14	TRBV7-9	TRBJ1-5	-	-	TGTGCCAGCAGCGAGGCGGGAGGCAATCAGCCCCAGCATTTT	CASSEAGGNQPQHF
14	TRBV5-1	TRBJ1-2	-	few	TGCGCCAGCAGCTTGGCCGGCGGTTACTATGGCTACACCTTC	CASSLAGGYYGYTF
13	TRBV25-1	TRBJ2-1	TRBD2	-	TGTGCCAGCACGGCTAGCGGGGTCCATGAGCAGTTCTTC	CASTASGVHEQFF
15	TRBV3-1	TRBJ2-1	TRBD2	-	TGTGCCAGCAGCCAAGGGGGAAGCGGGAGGGGTGGTGCGTTCTTC	CASSQGGSGRGGAFF
14	TRBV5-1	TRBJ2-3	TRBD1	few	TGCGCCAGCAGCGGGGGACAGGGGGGAGATACGCAGTATTTT	CASSGGQGGDTQYF
16	TRBV29-1	TRBJ2-5	TRBD2	-	TGCAGCGCCTCAGGGACTAGCGGGAAGCCCCAAGAGACCCAGTACTTC	CSASGTSGKPQETQYF
15	TRBV2	TRBJ2-1	TRBD1	-	TGTGCCAGCAGCAACGACAGGGGGGCACACAATGAGCAGTTCTTC	CASSNDRGAHNEQFF
12	TRBV5-1	TRBJ2-1	-	-	TGCGCCAGCAGTCCGGAGGGCCTAACCCAGTTCTTC	CASSPEGLTQFF
16	TRBV3-1	TRBJ1-1	-	few	TGTGCCAGCAGCCACACTACAATGGGGCCGAACACTGAAGCTTTCTTT	CASSHTTMGPNTEAFF
15	TRBV11-2	TRBJ1-1	TRBD1	-	TGTGCCAGCAGCTCGAACAGGGGTGGGTACACTGAAGCTTTCTTT	CASSSNRGGYTEAFF
13	TRBV20-1	TRBJ2-2	TRBD2	-	TGCAGTGCAGGGAGGACTAGGGGAGGGGAGCTGTTTTTT	CSAGRTRGGELFF
14	TRBV2	TRBJ2-1	TRBD2	few	TGTGCCAGCAAGGCGGGGGGCTCCTACAATGAGCAGTTCTTC	CASKAGGSYNEQFF
13	TRBV12-3/TRBV12-4	TRBJ2-7	-	-	TGTGCCAGCAGCCACAGGGTAGCCCACGAGCAGTACTTC	CASSHRVAHEQYF
15	TRBV28	TRBJ1-1	-	-	TGTGCCAGCAGGGGGATGGGGGAAATGAACACTGAAGCTTTCTTT	CASRGMGEMNTEAFF
16	TRBV7-9	TRBJ1-4	TRBD1	-	TGTGCCAGCAGCCACCCAGGGGGGCCAACTAATGAAAAACTGTTTTTT	CASSHPGGPTNEKLFF
16	TRBV5-1	TRBJ2-7	TRBD1	-	TGCGCCAGCAGCCGCCGGACAGGGGTCGTTTCCTACGAGCAGTACTTC	CASSRRTGVVSYEQYF
13	TRBV7-2	TRBJ2-6	-	few	TGTGCCAGCAGCTTAGAAACAGGCAACGTCCTGACTTTC	CASSLETGNVLTF